This is a list of T cell receptor beta chains from one sample in a study of T cells in Graves' hyperthyroidism and ophthalmopathy. TCRdb redid the calling of the multiplex PCR reads with MiXCR, one entry per CDR3 protein. The profile covers over 500,000 distinct CDR3 sequences, with roughly 18% appearing a single time and roughly a sixth taken by the ten largest. Sequencing was performed on blood. The receptors come from a woman aged 18-29 years with Graves' ophthalmopathy. The conserved cysteine and the conserved F or W are not part of the CDR3 here. The D gene is left open where the match is weak.

>TRBV3-1|.|TRBJ2-2
ASSPVSGELF
>TRBV9|.|TRBJ2-2
ASSGSSRNTGELF
>TRBV27|TRBD2|TRBJ2-3
ASSPPSGGAGDTQY
>TRBV18|.|TRBJ2-7
ASSAGLGNEQY
>TRBV20-1|.|TRBJ2-7
SARDPSASYEQY
>TRBV7-6|.|TRBJ1-6
ASSLGPGDNSPLH
>TRBV13|.|TRBJ1-1
ASSGGGMGTEAF
>TRBV6-2/TRBV6-3|.|TRBJ2-1
ASSYGFNEQF
>TRBV11-2|.|TRBJ1-2
ASSLGLPGPGGRYGYT
>TRBV30|.|TRBJ2-7
AWSLDGGSYEQY
>TRBV6-6|.|TRBJ1-1
ASSYPGEYTEAF
>TRBV20-1|.|TRBJ1-1
SAGGGSVPHTEAF
>TRBV30|TRBD1|TRBJ1-1
AWRGGGQGGYNEAF
>TRBV9|.|TRBJ2-5
ASSVGVVQETQY
>TRBV12-3/TRBV12-4|.|TRBJ2-5
ASSAHPAAQETQY
>TRBV5-1|.|TRBJ2-2
ATRVGDTGELF